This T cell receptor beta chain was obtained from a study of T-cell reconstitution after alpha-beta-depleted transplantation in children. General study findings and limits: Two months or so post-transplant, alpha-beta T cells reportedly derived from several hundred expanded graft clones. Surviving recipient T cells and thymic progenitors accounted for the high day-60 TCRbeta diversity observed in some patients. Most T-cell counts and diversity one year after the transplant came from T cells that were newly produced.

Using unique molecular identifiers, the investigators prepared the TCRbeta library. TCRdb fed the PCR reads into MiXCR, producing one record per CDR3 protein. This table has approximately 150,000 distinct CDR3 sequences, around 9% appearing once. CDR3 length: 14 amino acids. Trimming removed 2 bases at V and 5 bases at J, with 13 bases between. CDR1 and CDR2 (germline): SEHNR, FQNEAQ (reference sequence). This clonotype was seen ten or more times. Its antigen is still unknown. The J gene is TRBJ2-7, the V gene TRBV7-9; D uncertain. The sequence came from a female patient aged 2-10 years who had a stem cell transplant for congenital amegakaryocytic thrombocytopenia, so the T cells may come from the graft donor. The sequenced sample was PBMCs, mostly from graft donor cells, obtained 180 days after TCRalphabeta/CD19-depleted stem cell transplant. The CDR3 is CASSLLGVFDEQYF. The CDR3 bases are TGTGCCAGCAGCTTACTGGGTGTGTTCGACGAGCAGTACTTC.